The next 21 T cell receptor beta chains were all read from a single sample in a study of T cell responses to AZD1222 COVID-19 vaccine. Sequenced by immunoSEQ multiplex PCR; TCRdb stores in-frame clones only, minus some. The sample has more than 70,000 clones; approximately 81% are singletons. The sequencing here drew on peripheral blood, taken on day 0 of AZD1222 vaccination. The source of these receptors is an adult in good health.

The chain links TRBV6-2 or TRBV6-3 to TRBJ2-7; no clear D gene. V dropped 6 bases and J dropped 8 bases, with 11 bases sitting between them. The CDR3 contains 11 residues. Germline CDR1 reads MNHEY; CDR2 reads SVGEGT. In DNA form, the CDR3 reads TGTGCCAGCAGCCGTCTGGTGCAGCAGTACTTC. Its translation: CASSRLVQQYF.

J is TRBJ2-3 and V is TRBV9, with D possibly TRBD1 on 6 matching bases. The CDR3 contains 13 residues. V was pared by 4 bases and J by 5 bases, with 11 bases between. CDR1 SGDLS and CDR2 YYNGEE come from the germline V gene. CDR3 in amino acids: CASSTRGRDTQYF. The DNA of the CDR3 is TGTGCCAGCAGCACCAGGGGCAGAGATACGCAGTATTTT.

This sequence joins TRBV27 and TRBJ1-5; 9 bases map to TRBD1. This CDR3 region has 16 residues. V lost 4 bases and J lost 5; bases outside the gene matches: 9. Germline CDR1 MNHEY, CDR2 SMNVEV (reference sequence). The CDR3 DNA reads TGTGCCAGCAGTTCCCACAGGGGGCGCGGGGATCAGCCCCAGCATTTT. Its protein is CASSSHRGRGDQPQHF.

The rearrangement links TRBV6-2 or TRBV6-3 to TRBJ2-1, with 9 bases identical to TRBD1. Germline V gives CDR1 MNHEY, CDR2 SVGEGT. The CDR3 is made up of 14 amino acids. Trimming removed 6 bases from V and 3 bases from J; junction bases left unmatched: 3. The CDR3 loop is CASSGQGIYNEQFF. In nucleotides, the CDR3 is TGTGCCAGCAGCGGACAGGGGATCTACAATGAGCAGTTCTTC.

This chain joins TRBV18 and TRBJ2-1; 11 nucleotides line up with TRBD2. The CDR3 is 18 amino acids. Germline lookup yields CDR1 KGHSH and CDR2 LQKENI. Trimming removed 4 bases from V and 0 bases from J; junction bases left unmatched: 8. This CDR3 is CASSQELAGAASYNEQFF. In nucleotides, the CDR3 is TGTGCCAGCTCACAGGAACTAGCGGGGGCCGCCTCCTACAATGAGCAGTTCTTC.

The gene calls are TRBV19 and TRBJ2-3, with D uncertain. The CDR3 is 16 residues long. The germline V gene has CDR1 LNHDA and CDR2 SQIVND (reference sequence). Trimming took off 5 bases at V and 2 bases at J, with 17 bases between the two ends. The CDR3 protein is CASSAARHGFTDTQYF. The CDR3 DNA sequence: TGTGCCAGTAGTGCGGCCCGACACGGTTTCACAGATACGCAGTATTTT.

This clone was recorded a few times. The CDR3 here is CASSPAGSAGMETQYF. The CDR3 nucleotides are TGTGCCAGCAGCCCCGCGGGGAGCGCGGGTATGGAGACCCAGTACTTC. The rearrangement uses TRBV5-4 and TRBJ2-5; TRBD2 is a possible D gene (6 bases). This CDR3 region has 16 residues. The V end was cut by 4 bases, the J end by 5 bases, with 21 bases between. CDR1 SGHNT and CDR2 YYREEE come from the germline V gene (reference sequence).

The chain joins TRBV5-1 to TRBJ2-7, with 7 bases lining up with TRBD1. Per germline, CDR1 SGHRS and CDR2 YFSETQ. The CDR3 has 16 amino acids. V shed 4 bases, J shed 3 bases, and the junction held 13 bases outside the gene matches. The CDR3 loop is CASSDTPGQAYYEQYF. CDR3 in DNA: TGCGCCAGCAGCGATACCCCAGGACAGGCTTACTACGAGCAGTACTTC.

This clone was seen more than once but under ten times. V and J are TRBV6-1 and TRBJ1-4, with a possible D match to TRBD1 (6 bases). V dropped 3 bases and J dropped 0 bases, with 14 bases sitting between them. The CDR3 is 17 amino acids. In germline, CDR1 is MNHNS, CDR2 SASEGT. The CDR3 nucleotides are TGTGCCAGCAGTGAGGATGCAGGGGCTGCAACTAATGAAAAACTGTTTTTT. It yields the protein CASSEDAGAATNEKLFF.

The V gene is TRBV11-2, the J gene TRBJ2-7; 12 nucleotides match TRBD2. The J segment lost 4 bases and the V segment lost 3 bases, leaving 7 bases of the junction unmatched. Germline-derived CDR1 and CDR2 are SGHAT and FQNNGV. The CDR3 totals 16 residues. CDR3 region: CASSLVRTSGVYEQYF. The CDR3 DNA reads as TGTGCCAGCAGCTTGGTTCGGACTAGCGGGGTGTACGAGCAGTACTTC.

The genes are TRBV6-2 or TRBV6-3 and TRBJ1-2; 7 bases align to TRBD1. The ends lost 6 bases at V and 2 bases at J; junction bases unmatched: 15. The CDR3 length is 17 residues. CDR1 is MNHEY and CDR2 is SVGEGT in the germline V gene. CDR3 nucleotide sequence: TGTGCCAGCAGCCTACCCCCTAGAGACAGGGAAAACTATGGCTACACCTTC. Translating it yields CASSLPPRDRENYGYTF.

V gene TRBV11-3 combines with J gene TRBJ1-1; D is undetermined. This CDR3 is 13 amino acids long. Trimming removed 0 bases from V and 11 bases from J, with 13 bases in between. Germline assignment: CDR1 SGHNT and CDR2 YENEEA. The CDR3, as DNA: TGTGCCAGCAGCTTAGAAGGTACGGAAAGGGCTTTCTTT. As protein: CASSLEGTERAFF.

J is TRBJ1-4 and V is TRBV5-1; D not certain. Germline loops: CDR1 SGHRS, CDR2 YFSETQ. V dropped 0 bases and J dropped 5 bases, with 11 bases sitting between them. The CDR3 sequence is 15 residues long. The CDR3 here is CASSLDGYGNEKLFF. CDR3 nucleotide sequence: TGCGCCAGCAGCTTGGACGGGTACGGGAATGAAAAACTGTTTTTT.

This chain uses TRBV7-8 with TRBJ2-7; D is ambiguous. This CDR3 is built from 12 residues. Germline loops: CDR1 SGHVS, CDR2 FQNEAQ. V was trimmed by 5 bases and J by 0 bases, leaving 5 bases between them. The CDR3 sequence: CASSLTSYEQYF. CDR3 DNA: TGTGCCAGCAGCCTAACCTCCTACGAGCAGTACTTC.

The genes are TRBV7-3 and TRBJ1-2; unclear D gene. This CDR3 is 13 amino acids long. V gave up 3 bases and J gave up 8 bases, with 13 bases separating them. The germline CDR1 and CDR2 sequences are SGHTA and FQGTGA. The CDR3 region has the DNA TGTGCCAGCAGCTTGACAAATTCGGGCGGCTACACCTTC. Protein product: CASSLTNSGGYTF.

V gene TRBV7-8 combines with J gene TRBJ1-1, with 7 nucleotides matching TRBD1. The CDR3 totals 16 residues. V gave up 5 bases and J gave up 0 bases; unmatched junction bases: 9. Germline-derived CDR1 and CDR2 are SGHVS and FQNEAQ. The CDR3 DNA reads TGTGCCAGCAGCCCATTCCGACAGGGTATGAACACTGAAGCTTTCTTT. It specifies CASSPFRQGMNTEAFF.

The CDR3 loop reads CASGLRPGQGKETQYF. DNA of the CDR3: TGTGCTAGTGGTTTGAGACCTGGACAGGGAAAAGAGACCCAGTACTTC. The chain couples TRBV12-5 to TRBJ2-5, with 8 bases fitting TRBD1. Germline V gene data show CDR1 as LGHNT and CDR2 as FRNRAP. V shed 2 bases, J shed 3 bases, and the junction held 8 bases outside the gene matches. The CDR3 totals 16 residues.

Here the CDR3 reads CSVETMSGGKLFF. Here the CDR3 DNA reads TGCAGCGTTGAAACTATGAGTGGTGGAAAACTGTTTTTT. The chain combines TRBV29-1 with TRBJ1-4; D not resolved. The V and J ends lost 2 bases and 10 bases respectively, with 14 bases between them. Germline loops: CDR1 SQVTM, CDR2 ANQGSEA. This CDR3 comprises 13 residues.

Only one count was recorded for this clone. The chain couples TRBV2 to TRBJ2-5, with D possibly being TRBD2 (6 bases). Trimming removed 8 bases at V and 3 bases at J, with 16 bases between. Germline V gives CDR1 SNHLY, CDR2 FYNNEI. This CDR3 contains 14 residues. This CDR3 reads CASLRDSYEETQYF. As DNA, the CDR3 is TGTGCCAGCCTCCGGGACTCGTACGAAGAGACCCAGTACTTC.

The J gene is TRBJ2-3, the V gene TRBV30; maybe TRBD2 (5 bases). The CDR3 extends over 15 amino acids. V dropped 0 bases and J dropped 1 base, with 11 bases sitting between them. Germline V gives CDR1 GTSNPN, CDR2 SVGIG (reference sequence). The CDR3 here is CAWSVRVGGTDTQYF. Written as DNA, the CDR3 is TGTGCCTGGAGTGTACGCGTCGGGGGCACAGATACGCAGTATTTT.

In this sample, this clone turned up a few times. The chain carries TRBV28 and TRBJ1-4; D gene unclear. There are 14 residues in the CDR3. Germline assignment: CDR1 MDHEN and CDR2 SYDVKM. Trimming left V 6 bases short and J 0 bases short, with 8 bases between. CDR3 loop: CASRPFTTNEKLFF. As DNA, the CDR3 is TGTGCCAGCAGACCCTTCACAACTAATGAAAAACTGTTTTTT.